A single sample is the source of the 8 T cell receptor beta chains below, sequenced in a study of blood T cell repertoires in COVID-19. Profiled with immunoSEQ multiplex PCR; TCRdb holds only in-frame clones, not every one. This sample has under 200,000 clones, with 86% found just once. Sample: peripheral blood. All receptors derive from a man between 65 and 85 years old with acute or convalescent COVID-19.

V is TRBV12-3 or TRBV12-4 and J is TRBJ2-3, with unresolved D. The CDR3 is 11 amino acids. V was pared by 7 bases and J by 6 bases, with 8 bases between. The CDR3 DNA reads as TGTGCCAGCACGGGTCGGGATACGCAGTATTTT. Protein sequence: CASTGRDTQYF.

The genes are TRBV5-4 and TRBJ1-1; 8 nucleotides match TRBD1. The CDR3 is made up of 16 amino acids. CDR1 SGHNT and CDR2 YYREEE come from the germline V gene (reference sequence). V lost 4 bases and J lost 4; bases outside the gene matches: 12. The CDR3 DNA follows: TGTGCCAGCAGCGGTACAGGGGGTTTTAGGAGCACTGAAGCTTTCTTT. It yields the protein CASSGTGGFRSTEAFF.

CDR3 amino acids: CASSLVGGQGAFTYEQYF. CDR3 DNA sequence: TGTGCCAGCAGTTTGGTGGGGGGACAGGGGGCTTTCACCTACGAGCAGTACTTC. The chain has TRBV28 and TRBJ2-7; TRBD1 agrees at 12 bases. This CDR3 spans 18 amino acids. V was clipped by 3 bases and J by 2 bases; unmatched bases: 11. Germline V gene sequence: CDR1 MDHEN, CDR2 SYDVKM. Drawing the rest from reference TRBV28 and TRBJ2-7, the complete variable domain is DVKVTQSSRYLVKRTGEKVFLECVQDMDHENMFWYRQDPGLGLRLIYFSYDVKMKEKGDIPEGYSVSREKKERFSLILESASTNQTSMYLCASSLVGGQGAFTYEQYFGPGTRLTVT.

The rearrangement uses TRBV5-8 and TRBJ1-2; a possible D gene is TRBD1 (6 bases). Trimming removed 2 bases from V and 4 bases from J, with 12 bases in between. There are 14 residues in the CDR3. Germline CDR1 SGHTS, CDR2 YDEGEE. As DNA, the CDR3 is TGTGCCAGCAGCTTTGACAGGATTTTCTATGGCTACACCTTC. This sequence encodes CASSFDRIFYGYTF.

The V and J genes are TRBV27 and TRBJ2-5; 10 positions match TRBD2. The CDR3 spans 18 residues. V trimming: 4 bases; J trimming: 0 bases; junction bases outside the gene matches: 11. The germline CDR1 and CDR2 sequences are MNHEY and SMNVEV (reference sequence). The CDR3 loop reads CASSSRGLAERYQETQYF. For the CDR3, the DNA is TGTGCCAGCAGTTCTCGTGGACTAGCGGAAAGGTACCAAGAGACCCAGTACTTC.

The chain uses TRBV5-4 and TRBJ1-3; perhaps TRBD1 as D (5 bases). The CDR3 sequence is 15 residues long. The germline CDR1 and CDR2 sequences are SGHNT and YYREEE (reference sequence). Trimming stripped 4 bases from V and 4 bases from J, with 15 bases between. The CDR3 bases are TGTGCCAGCAGCCCGACAGCAGCGTCCGGAAACACCATATATTTT. Its protein is CASSPTAASGNTIYF.

V usage is TRBV5-3 and J usage is TRBJ2-1; 8 bases align to TRBD2. TRBV5-3 is an ORF, and what it does is uncertain. The CDR3 has 18 residues. The ends lost 2 bases at V and 0 bases at J; junction bases unmatched: 10. CDR3 nucleotides: TGTGCCAGAAGCTTCGGCGGGGGGCGGAAAAGCTCCTACAATGAGCAGTTCTTC. It specifies CARSFGGGRKSSYNEQFF.

The table lists this clone with a count of one. The chain combines TRBV3-1 (or the pseudogene TRBV3-2) with TRBJ1-2; 9 bases agree with TRBD1. The length of the CDR3 is 15 residues. From germline, CDR1 is LGHDT and CDR2 YNNKEL (reference sequence). V shed 4 bases and J 6 bases; nucleotides not matched to a gene: 9. This CDR3 is CASSRLGQGNNGYTF. The CDR3 DNA follows: TGTGCCAGCAGCCGACTGGGACAGGGAAACAATGGCTACACCTTC.